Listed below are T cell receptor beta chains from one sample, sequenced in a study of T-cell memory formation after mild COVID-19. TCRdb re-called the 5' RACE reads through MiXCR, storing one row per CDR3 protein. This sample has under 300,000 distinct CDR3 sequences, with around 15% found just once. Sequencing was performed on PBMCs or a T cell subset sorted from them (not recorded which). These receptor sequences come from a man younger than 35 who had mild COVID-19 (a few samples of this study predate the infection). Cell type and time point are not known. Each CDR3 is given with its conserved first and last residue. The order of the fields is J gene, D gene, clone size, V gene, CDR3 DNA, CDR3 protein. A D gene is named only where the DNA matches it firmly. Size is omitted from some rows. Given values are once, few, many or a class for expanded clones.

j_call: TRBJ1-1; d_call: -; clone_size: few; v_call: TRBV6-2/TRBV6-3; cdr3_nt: TGTGCCAGCAGTTACCTGGGGGAAGCTTTCTTT; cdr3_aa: CASSYLGEAFF
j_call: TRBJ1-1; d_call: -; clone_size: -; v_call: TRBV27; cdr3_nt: TGTGCCAGCAGTTTATCGTATGGCGTGGCTGAAGCTTTCTTT; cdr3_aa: CASSLSYGVAEAFF
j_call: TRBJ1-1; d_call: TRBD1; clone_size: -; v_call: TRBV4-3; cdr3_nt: TGCGCCAGCAGCACCCGTCAGGGGGCGAACACTGAAGCTTTCTTT; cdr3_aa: CASSTRQGANTEAFF
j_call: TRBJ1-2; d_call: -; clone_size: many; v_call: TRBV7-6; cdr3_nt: TGTGCCAGCAGCTCCTTGCGTTCGGAATATGGCTACACCTTC; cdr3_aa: CASSSLRSEYGYTF
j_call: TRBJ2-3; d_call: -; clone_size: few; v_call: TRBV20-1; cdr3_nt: TGCAGTGCTAGATTGGGTAGGCAGGAAGATACGCAGTATTTT; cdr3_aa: CSARLGRQEDTQYF
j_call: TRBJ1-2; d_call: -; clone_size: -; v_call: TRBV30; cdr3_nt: TGTGCCTGGAGCCTCCGGGTTCACACCTTC; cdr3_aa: CAWSLRVHTF
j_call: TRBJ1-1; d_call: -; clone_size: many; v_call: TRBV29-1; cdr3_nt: TGCAGCGGCATGACGGGAAACACTGAAGCTTTCTTT; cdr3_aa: CSGMTGNTEAFF
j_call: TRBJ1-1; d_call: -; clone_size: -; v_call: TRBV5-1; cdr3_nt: TGCGCCAGCAGCTTGAATGCACAAGCCTATCGAAAAGCTTTCTTT; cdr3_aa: CASSLNAQAYRKAFF
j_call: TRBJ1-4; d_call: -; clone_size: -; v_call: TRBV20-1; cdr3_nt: TGCAGTGCTAGCGTCCCAGATTATAATGAAAAACTGTTTTTT; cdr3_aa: CSASVPDYNEKLFF
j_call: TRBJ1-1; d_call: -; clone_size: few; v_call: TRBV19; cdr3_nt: TGTGCCAGTAGGTTTCTGGGGACTGAAGCTTTCTTT; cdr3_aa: CASRFLGTEAFF
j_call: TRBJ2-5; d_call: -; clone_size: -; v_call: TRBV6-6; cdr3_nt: TGTGCCAGCAGTTACTCGACACAAGAGACCCAGTACTTC; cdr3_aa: CASSYSTQETQYF
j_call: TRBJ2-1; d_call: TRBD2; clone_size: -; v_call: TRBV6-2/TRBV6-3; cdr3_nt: TGTGCCAGCGGGCGACTAGCGGAGGGCGTGCAGTTCTTC; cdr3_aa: CASGRLAEGVQFF
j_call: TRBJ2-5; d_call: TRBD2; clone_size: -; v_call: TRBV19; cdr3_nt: TGTGCCAGTGGGACTAGCTCGGGGGAGACCCAGTACTTC; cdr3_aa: CASGTSSGETQYF
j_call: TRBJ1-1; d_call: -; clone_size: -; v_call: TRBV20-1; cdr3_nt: TGCAGTGCCAGGACCGCCGGCCGGGGGATCCATGAAGCTTTCTTT; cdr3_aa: CSARTAGRGIHEAFF
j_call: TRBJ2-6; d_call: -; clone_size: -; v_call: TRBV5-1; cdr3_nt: TGCGCCAGCAGCTTGAACTCTGGGGACAACGTCCTGACTTTC; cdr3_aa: CASSLNSGDNVLTF
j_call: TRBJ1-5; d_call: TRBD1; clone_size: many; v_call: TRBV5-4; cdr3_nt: TGTGCCAGCAGCCCCGACAGGGATCAGCCCCAGCATTTT; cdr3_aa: CASSPDRDQPQHF
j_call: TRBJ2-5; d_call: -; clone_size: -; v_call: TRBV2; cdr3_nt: TGTGCCGGAAGTGAGAGGGAGACCCAGTACTTC; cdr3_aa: CAGSERETQYF
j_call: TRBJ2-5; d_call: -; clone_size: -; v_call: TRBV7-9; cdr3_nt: TGTGCCAGCAGCTTATTCCGCTCGGCAGGGCAAGAGACCCAGTACTTC; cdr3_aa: CASSLFRSAGQETQYF
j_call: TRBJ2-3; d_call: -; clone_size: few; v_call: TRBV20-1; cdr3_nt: TGCAGTGCTAGAGTAACCAGCACAGATACGCAGTATTTT; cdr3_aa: CSARVTSTDTQYF
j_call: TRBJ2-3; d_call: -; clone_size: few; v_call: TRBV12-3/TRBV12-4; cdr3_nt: TGTGCCAGCAGTACCCTTCCTAGCGGCACAGATACGCAGTATTTT; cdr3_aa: CASSTLPSGTDTQYF
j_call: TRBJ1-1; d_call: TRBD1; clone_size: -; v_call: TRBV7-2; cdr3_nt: TGTGCCAGCAGCGAACAGGGGATTCGTCCGGCTTTCTTT; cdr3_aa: CASSEQGIRPAFF
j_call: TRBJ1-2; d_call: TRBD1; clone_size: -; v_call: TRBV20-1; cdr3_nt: TGCAGTGCTAGACTCGGGACAGGGGGCGATGACTATGGCTACACCTTC; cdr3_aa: CSARLGTGGDDYGYTF
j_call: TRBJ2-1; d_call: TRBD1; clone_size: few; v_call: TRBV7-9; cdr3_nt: TGTGCCAGCAGCCAGACAGGGAGCTCCTACAATGAGCAGTTCTTC; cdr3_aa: CASSQTGSSYNEQFF